The TCR beta chain described here comes from a study of response to subunit inactivated influenza vaccine. Findings and limits, study-wide: There was a suggestion from the authors that each seasonal influenza vaccination recruits few new T cells.

This clonotype was found a few times. Antigen unknown. V lost 0 bases, J lost 0 bases, and 9 bases lay in between. The CDR3 is 14 residues long. Germline V gene lookup returns CDR1 DFQATT and CDR2 SNEGSKA (reference sequence). MiXCR was run by TCRdb on the RT-PCR reads, yielding one entry per CDR3 protein. The sample lists under 550,000 distinct CDR3 sequences; 7.5% to 8.5% were seen once. The starting material was PBMCs from blood, obtained around 25 months after vaccination. This TCR was sampled from a man aged 45 to 70 who received an inactivated influenza vaccine. This chain uses TRBV20-1 with TRBJ2-7; D remains ambiguous. The CDR3 DNA follows: TGCAGTGCTAGAGACGCCGGTCCCTCCTACGAGCAGTACTTC. Its protein is CSARDAGPSYEQYF.